These 8 T cell receptor beta chains were all obtained from the same sample, sequenced in a study of T-cell reconstitution after alpha-beta-depleted transplantation in children. Unique molecular identifiers were incorporated into the prepared TCRbeta library. TCRdb processed the PCR reads anew with MiXCR; each CDR3 protein has one entry. The data contain 200,000 to 250,000 distinct CDR3 sequences, about 11% of them seen just once; the ten biggest clones take up 28%. This material consisted of PBMCs, taken before TCRalphabeta/CD19-depleted stem cell transplant. These receptors were collected from a child less than two years old with acute myeloid leukemia, due to receive a stem cell transplant.

About this clonotype: A much larger clonotype is one base distant, so this may be a read error. This chain uses TRBV4-1 with TRBJ2-5; D is unresolved. The CDR3 sequence is 14 residues long. Germline lookup yields CDR1 MGHRA and CDR2 YSYEKL. The CDR3 DNA reads as TGCGCCGGCAGCCCGGACCCCCAACAAGAGACCCAGTACTTC. Amino acids: CAGSPDPQQETQYF.

This clonotype has only a few counts. A much bigger clone sits one base away, suggesting this may be a read error. The J gene is TRBJ2-1, the V gene TRBV11-2; D may be TRBD1 (6 bases). The CDR3 is 16 residues long. Germline CDR1 and CDR2: SGHAT and FQNNGV. Between the trimmed V and J ends, which lost 4 bases and 1 base, there was a span of 14 bases. The CDR3 bases are TGTGCCAGCAGCTGGCAGGGGACCCCTTCCTACAATGAGCAGTTCTTC. Amino acids: CASSWQGTPSYNEQFF.

As concerns this clonotype: This could be a read error, since a much larger clone is one nucleotide away. The J gene is TRBJ2-7, the V gene TRBV9; 8 nucleotides match TRBD1. Germline V lookup: CDR1 SGDLS, CDR2 YYNGEE. The CDR3 has 14 amino acids. The V segment lost 4 bases and the J segment 5 bases; nucleotides outside the gene matches: 8. The CDR3 loop reads CASSSLGQGDEQYF. The CDR3 DNA is TGTGCCAGCAGCTCACTAGGACAGGGAGACGAGCAGTACTTC.

This clonotype appeared many times. This chain uses TRBV24-1 with TRBJ2-1; D tentatively reads TRBD1 or TRBD2 (5 bases each). Germline assignment: CDR1 KGHDR and CDR2 SFDVKD. Trimming removed 7 bases from V and 8 bases from J, with 14 bases in between. This CDR3 is 13 amino acids long. The CDR3 loop is CATSPGPLHEQFF. CDR3 nucleotide sequence: TGTGCCACCAGCCCGGGACCCCTCCATGAGCAGTTCTTC.

Turning to this clonotype: A much larger clone lies a single base off, so this may be a read error. This CDR3 reads CASGPGTTAGELFF. The CDR3 region has the DNA TGTGCCAGTGGCCCCGGGACTACCGCCGGGGAGCTGTTTTTT. This chain joins TRBV28 and TRBJ2-2, with 7 bases lining up with TRBD2. The CDR3 is 14 amino acids. V was clipped by 9 bases and J by 6 bases; unmatched bases: 10. Germline V lookup: CDR1 MDHEN, CDR2 SYDVKM.

This clonotype was counted many times. The V and J genes are TRBV5-1 and TRBJ1-1; 8 nucleotides line up with TRBD1. The CDR3 covers 16 residues. V dropped 7 bases and J dropped 0; count of bases not matched to a gene: 11. Germline assignment: CDR1 SGHRS and CDR2 YFSETQ. CDR3 in amino acids: CASAGGFSFMNTEAFF. Written as DNA, the CDR3 is TGCGCCAGCGCAGGGGGCTTCTCGTTCATGAACACTGAAGCTTTCTTT.

Points on this clonotype: A clone one base away is much larger, so this may be a read error. Written as DNA, the CDR3 is TGTGCCAGCAGTCCCGATAGAGGGCGGGGCACCGGGGAGCTGTTTTTT. This encodes CASSPDRGRGTGELFF. The V and J genes are TRBV12-3 or TRBV12-4 and TRBJ2-2; possibly TRBD2 for D (6 bases). The CDR3 has 16 amino acids. The V gene lost 5 bases and the J gene lost 4 bases, with 17 bases spanning the gap.

This clonotype showed up many times. The V call is TRBV7-9, the J call TRBJ1-1; D gene ambiguous. Germline-derived CDR1 and CDR2 are SEHNR and FQNEAQ (reference sequence). V gave up 3 bases and J gave up 8 bases, with 13 bases separating them. The CDR3 covers 13 residues. CDR3 nucleotides: TGTGCCAGCAGCTTTCTTAATGGGCAAGAAGCTTTCTTT. Its translation: CASSFLNGQEAFF.